This TCR beta chain appears in the sequencing data of a study of cytomegalovirus exposure and HLA in healthy donors (dated by TCRdb to about 2017). With respect to the entire study: In an earlier analysis of about 560 of the donors, 276 Gb of sequence data and 117 million unique TCR beta sequences from about 190 million T cells were reported. Typing coverage differed by locus: A, B, C, DRB1 and DQB1 were typed in about 629-640 donors, DQA1 in 522, DPA1 in approximately 600, and DPB1 in approximately 450. Every repertoire in the discovery cohort had been generated on one and the same sequencing platform. The later analysis used no new phenotypic data to find candidate immune exposures, relying instead on TCR beta sequences and their occurrence across donors. Class I and class II HLA loci were covered by the typing at four-digit resolution. An early release that covered 640 HLA-typed donors contained 250 to 350 gigabases of sequencing data and 70 million to 100 million unique TCR sequences. The study aimed to test whether cataloging public T cell receptors could reveal signatures of past pathogen exposure. The study used immunosequencing to profile the T cell repertoires of hundreds of subjects and linked those repertoires to cytomegalovirus serostatus. An earlier analysis of a few hundred of the donors applied high-throughput TCR beta sequencing to assess whether each TCR beta V gene segment acted as functional or pseudogenic. Among the approximately 400 genotyped donors, around 81% belonged to the genetic ancestry cluster associated with self-reported Caucasian donors. Across 300 to 400 genotyped donors of the cohort, an average of about 250,000 unique TCR beta nucleotide sequences per donor were sequenced, and 15% to 20% of those sequences were non-productive. To study patterns of TCR occurrence, a later analysis re-analyzed previously published TCR beta repertoires from around 670 donors and added high-resolution HLA genotyping. Donor age, sex, ethnicity and CMV serostatus were collected together with the repertoire data. In a later genetic analysis, genome-wide SNP genotypes for about three fifths of the roughly 670 donors were used, and that subset was treated as a discovery cohort. Because of strong linkage in the cohort, 5 or 6 DR-DQ haplotypes were treated as single units for association and clustering. A separate validation cohort of 90 to 150 different subjects was used in addition to the 666-subject first cohort. The study combined high-throughput TCR immunosequencing, statistical association of individual TCRs with disease status, and machine learning to predict cytomegalovirus infection status.

Overall study results and their limits: Some IMGT-functional V segments, including TRBV6-2 and TRBV6-3, could not be distinguished by the 87-base-pair reads and were therefore excluded. In vitro tests confirmed that a few of the cytomegalovirus-associated TCR beta chains recognize cytomegalovirus antigens. A further reported finding was that TCR beta sequences accurately predicted the HLA-A and HLA-B alleles for most subjects in the first cohort. In a later analysis, HLA-associated TCR beta chains showed more clonal expansion and lower generation probabilities than non-associated chains that were equally common. In a later genetic analysis, fewer N-insertions in productive TCRs were reported among donors in an Asian-associated ancestry cluster than the roughly 710-donor mean. An association between a missense DCLRE1C variant and V-gene and J-gene trimming of TCR beta chains was found in a later genetic analysis and replicated in an independent cohort. A total of some 180 TCR beta chains were listed by the study as associated with cytomegalovirus. A later analysis reported that several top co-occurrence clusters appeared linked to parvovirus B19, influenza, CMV and Epstein-Barr virus. In a later analysis, some 18,000 TCR beta sequences were associated with specific HLA alleles at a false discovery rate of 0.05. Linkage disequilibrium might explain the correlated functional status among segregating V segments, but an unknown experimental factor could not be ruled out. A cluster of highly shared sequence variants was judged likely to be a technical artifact of the sequencing pipeline. HLA typing was unavailable for some donors at each locus, so association tests used only the typed subset. While some public TCRs were present in many individuals, most TCR sequences turned up only very rarely across donors. In an earlier analysis of 450 to 750 of the donors, most TCR beta V segments appeared in productive rearrangements about 90% or about 30% of the time, broadly matching IMGT annotations. Roughly uniform sequencing depth across donors was assumed in presence/absence analyses, although this assumption may not hold. This cohort had only TCR beta chains sequenced, and the lack of alpha or paired-chain data limited which features could be detected. The authors suggested that the approach could potentially be extended to other disease states and immunological phenotypes. Because counts were too low, around 18 rarely observed V segments, including chromosome 9 orphons, were left out of the earlier analysis of over 550 of the donors. When HLA alleles, especially DR and DQ, strongly co-occurred, TCR associations were difficult to assign to individual alleles. The classifier was reported to diagnose cytomegalovirus status with high specificity and sensitivity in both the original cohort and the validation cohort. According to a later analysis, most CMV-associated TCR beta chains appeared to be HLA-restricted, and the HLA associations seemed to be driven largely by CMV exposure. For the cohort, immune exposure information was limited to CMV serostatus. According to a later analysis, TCR association rates differed among HLA loci, with DRB1 alleles showing the most associated TCRs and HLA-C alleles showing the fewest.

The receptor library was made with the immunoSEQ multiplex PCR assay. For the multiplex PCR, a mixture combining 60 forward primers for TCR Vbeta segments and 13 reverse primers for TCR Jbeta segments was used. The CDR3 region of rearranged TCR beta genes was amplified from genomic DNA by a multiplex PCR assay. The Illumina HiSeq System was used to sequence the amplified TCR beta libraries as 87-base-pair reads. In the paper's pipeline: A later analysis counted around 72 million unique TCR beta chains across the 670 or so repertoires, and around 12 million of these chains were shared by at least two donors. Raw reads were error-corrected and collapsed into unique sequences with a nearest-neighbor algorithm that merged closely related sequences to remove PCR and sequencing errors. V, D and J gene segments were assigned by aligning CDR3 sequences to IMGT reference sequences. For a sequence to be retained, a match of at least six nucleotides to both a V gene segment and a J gene segment was required. A rearrangement was called productive if the CDR3 had no stop codons and remained in frame with V and J, and every other rearrangement was called non-productive. Following IMGT convention, CDR3 was defined as the stretch from the second conserved V-encoded cysteine up to the conserved J-encoded phenylalanine. In an earlier analysis of just under 600 of the donors, sequences lacking an unambiguous match to a single V gene segment were excluded. In an earlier analysis of about 590 of the donors, a V segment was called functional when productive rearrangements were above 56.7%, and segregating when the standard deviation between donors exceeded 5%. A statistical classification framework was developed to diagnose cytomegalovirus status using the catalog of TCR beta chain sequences. In a later analysis, TCR nucleotide sequences were compared against IMGT/GENE-DB human TR gene sequences so that V and J genes could be assigned. In a later analysis, CDR3 sequences and most-parsimonious VDJ recombination scenarios were assigned using the TCRdist pipeline. In a later analysis, every TCR beta chain was defined by the combination of its CDR3 amino acid sequence and its V-gene family, and reads without a unique V-gene family were dropped. As a way to deal with suspected cross-contamination and a sequencing artifact, a later analysis dropped nearly 600 nucleotide sequences that were highly shared and had low generation probability. In a later analysis, a clonal expansion index was calculated for each public chain from normalized within-repertoire ranks of inferred template counts. A later analysis computed generation probabilities with a VDJ recombination model fitted to out-of-frame rearrangements, and checked the results against IGoR. In a later analysis, TCR-TCR, TCR-HLA and TCR-CMV co-occurrence was scored with hypergeometric tests, and a repertoire-size bias correction was applied to TCR pairs. To estimate false discovery rates, a later analysis permuted the HLA or CMV assignments 20 times. In a later analysis, co-occurring TCRs were grouped using DBSCAN, and TCRdist sequence similarity was added for clustering within HLA-allele-positive subsets. Repertoires with fewer than 30,000 or more than 120,000 public chains were left out of co-occurrence clustering, as were about 5 repertoires with anomalous nucleotide sharing. TCRdb took over this immuneACCESS table, retaining in-frame rearrangements with V and J assigned. Such tables are incomplete; in checked studies, under half of the missing clones stem from an unresolved V gene, and the remainder is unexplained. From that table come the V and J calls and clone size; the DNA was used to work out D and trimming. This sample holds 130,000 to 150,000 clones; around 77% were observed only once. Jointly, the top ten make up 2% to 2.5% of the sample.

This clone was detected a few times. The antigen it binds to is not known. Qualities for individual bases were not recorded, and no much larger clone is one base off. The CDR3 runs 12 residues from the cysteine to the phenylalanine. Here the CDR3 DNA is all that survives: 36 bases in frame from base 1. The germline V gene (reference sequence) provides CDR1 SGHKS and CDR2 YYEKEE. Germline trimming amounts to 5 bases on V and 7 bases on J, with 4 as the count of junction bases outside the gene matches. The cohort consisted of approximately 670 healthy bone marrow donors. All cohort members were sampled while nominally healthy, although unrecorded immune exposures were likely present. The donor was CMV seronegative and was included in the group of a few hundred seronegative cohort members. Every donor gave a peripheral blood sample, and the peripheral blood mononuclear cells from that sample were used for TCR beta sequencing. The Qiagen DNeasy Blood Extraction Kit was used to extract genomic DNA from the blood cell samples.

The sequenced sample was PBMCs. The sequence is built from TRBV5-5 and TRBJ2-3, with 7 bases in between that match TRBD1. This TCR was recovered from a man aged 30-40 years in good health and CMV-seronegative. The nucleotides read TGTGCCAGCAGACAGGGGCTAAATACGCAGTATTTT. Its amino acids are CASRQGLNTQYF.